This passage covers 22 T cell receptor beta chains from one sample sequenced in a study of OX40 agonist ivuxolimab in advanced cancers. TCRdb's copy holds only in-frame clones and misses some; the assay was immunoSEQ multiplex PCR. The table includes some 83,000 clones, about 82% detected once. This specimen consisted of CD4+ or CD8+ T cells sorted from blood, obtained in a trial of the OX40 agonist ivuxolimab. These receptors originate from an adult with an advanced solid tumor such as melanoma, head and neck, liver or kidney cancer.

The chain carries TRBV2 and TRBJ1-6, with D possibly TRBD1 on 6 matching bases. The CDR3 totals 14 residues. Trimming removed 10 bases at V and 5 bases at J, with 15 bases between. Germline V lookup: CDR1 SNHLY, CDR2 FYNNEI. This CDR3 is CATSRQADNSPLHF. The CDR3 DNA sequence: TGTGCCACCTCCAGACAGGCTGATAATTCACCCCTCCACTTT.

J is TRBJ2-3 and V is TRBV18, with TRBD2 matching over 12 bases. The germline gives CDR1 KGHSH, CDR2 LQKENI. Trimming cost V 2 bases and J 1 base; bases outside gene matches: 7. This CDR3 has 18 residues. This CDR3 is CASSPSSGRALGTDTQYF. The CDR3 DNA is TGTGCCAGCTCACCATCTAGCGGGAGGGCCTTGGGCACAGATACGCAGTATTTT.

The chain has TRBV7-9 and TRBJ2-1; 9 bases match TRBD2. Trimming took 5 bases from V and 2 from J; bases not matched to a gene: 7. The CDR3 consists of 16 residues. Germline V gene sequence: CDR1 SEHNR, CDR2 FQNEAQ (reference sequence). The CDR3 sequence is CASSLSGSIPYNEQFF. In nucleotides, the CDR3 is TGTGCCAGCAGCCTTAGCGGGAGCATACCCTACAATGAGCAGTTCTTC.

The CDR3 reads CAWSLRYTQYF. The CDR3 DNA reads TGTGCCTGGAGTTTAAGGTATACGCAGTATTTT. The V gene is TRBV30, the J gene TRBJ2-3; no reliable D call. V was clipped by 2 bases and J by 7 bases, with 7 bases between them. The germline CDR1 and CDR2 sequences are GTSNPN and SVGIG (reference sequence). CDR3 length equals 11 residues.

The gene calls are TRBV9 and TRBJ2-3; D may be TRBD2 (6 bases). CDR3 length equals 15 residues. V was pared by 2 bases and J by 5 bases, with 15 bases between. Germline V gene sequence: CDR1 SGDLS, CDR2 YYNGEE. The CDR3 loop is CASSVDYWEEDTQYF. CDR3 in DNA: TGTGCCAGCAGCGTGGACTACTGGGAAGAAGATACGCAGTATTTT.

This chain uses TRBV9 with TRBJ2-7, with D perhaps matching TRBD2 (6 bases). Germline V lookup: CDR1 SGDLS, CDR2 YYNGEE. V gave up 2 bases and J gave up 3 bases, with 9 bases separating them. This CDR3 contains 13 residues. Written as DNA, the CDR3 is TGTGCCAGCAGCGTTGGGGGGAACTACGAGCAGTACTTC. It encodes CASSVGGNYEQYF.

V usage is TRBV27 and J usage is TRBJ1-2; D is ambiguous. CDR1 MNHEY and CDR2 SMNVEV come from the germline V gene (reference sequence). The CDR3 has 14 amino acids. Between the trimmed V and J ends, which lost 6 bases and 2 bases, there was a span of 13 bases. The CDR3 coding sequence is TGTGCCAGCAGCCTGTCTCCTTTCAACTATGGCTACACCTTC. Translated, it gives CASSLSPFNYGYTF.

This chain connects TRBV19 to TRBJ1-1; the D gene is possibly TRBD1 (6 bases). The CDR3 has 14 amino acids. In germline, CDR1 is LNHDA, CDR2 SQIVND (reference sequence). V lost 5 bases, J lost 5 bases, and 15 bases lay in between. The CDR3 protein is CASSLAHRATEAFF. CDR3 sequence (DNA): TGTGCCAGTAGTTTAGCCCACAGGGCTACTGAAGCTTTCTTT.

The gene calls are TRBV2 and TRBJ2-5; the D is unclear. The V end lost 5 bases, the J end lost 5 bases, and 12 bases lay between the germline ends. Germline values: CDR1 SNHLY, CDR2 FYNNEI. CDR3 length equals 13 residues. The CDR3 sequence is CASSKDAWETQYF. CDR3 nucleotide sequence: TGTGCCAGCAGTAAAGACGCGTGGGAGACCCAGTACTTC.

V and J are TRBV19 and TRBJ1-3, with 7 bases aligning to TRBD1. In germline, CDR1 is LNHDA, CDR2 SQIVND (reference sequence). With V trimmed by 4 bases and J by 1 base, 1 base remained unmatched. The CDR3 contains 14 residues. The DNA of the CDR3 is TGTGCCAGTAGTACAGGGGGTTCTGGAAACACCATATATTTT. It yields the protein CASSTGGSGNTIYF.

This clone showed up just once. The chain carries TRBV11-2 and TRBJ2-2; D perhaps matches TRBD1 (6 bases). CDR3 length: 14 amino acids. V was cut by 5 bases and J by 5 bases, with 12 bases left in between. Germline V CDR1 and CDR2: SGHAT, FQNNGV. CDR3 DNA sequence: TGTGCCAGCAGCATCCTACAGGGTACCGGGGAGCTGTTTTTT. This sequence encodes CASSILQGTGELFF.

J is TRBJ2-7 and V is TRBV7-6, with D perhaps given as TRBD1 or TRBD2 (5 bases each). The V end lost 1 base, the J end lost 4 bases, and 11 bases lay between the germline ends. This CDR3 spans 14 amino acids. Germline CDR1 is SGHVS and CDR2 is FNYEAQ. CDR3 region: CASSLEVGPYEQYF. CDR3 in DNA: TGTGCCAGCAGCTTAGAGGTGGGACCTTACGAGCAGTACTTC.

This clone was seen a single time. The chain links TRBV10-2 to TRBJ1-1, with TRBD1 identical over 7 bases. Germline V CDR1 and CDR2: WSHSY, SAAADI. The CDR3 covers 14 residues. Losses at the gene ends were 6 bases for V and 11 bases for J; bases not matched to a gene: 15. Written as DNA, the CDR3 is TGCGCCAGCAGCCCTCCAGGGGGGACCACGCGGGCTTTCTTT. Translation: CASSPPGGTTRAFF.

The chain has TRBV7-9 and TRBJ2-7; 10 bases line up with TRBD2. V was pared by 5 bases and J by 4 bases, with 14 bases of the junction left unmatched. Germline loops: CDR1 SEHNR, CDR2 FQNEAQ (reference sequence). The CDR3 has 17 amino acids. CDR3 in amino acids: CASSLGAGGPVPYEQYF. The DNA of the CDR3 is TGTGCCAGCAGCCTCGGAGCGGGAGGGCCGGTCCCTTACGAGCAGTACTTC.

This sequence joins TRBV7-9 and TRBJ2-7; D possibly corresponds to TRBD1 (5 bases). The V end was cut by 1 base, the J end by 5 bases, with 12 bases between. Germline loops: CDR1 SEHNR, CDR2 FQNEAQ (reference sequence). CDR3 length: 14 residues. The CDR3 reads CASSLGQGRHEQYF. Written as DNA, the CDR3 is TGTGCCAGCAGCTTAGGGCAGGGCCGCCACGAGCAGTACTTC.

This rearrangement joins TRBV30 to TRBJ2-5, with 7 bases that match TRBD1. This CDR3 comprises 13 residues. Germline V gene data show CDR1 as GTSNPN and CDR2 as SVGIG (reference sequence). V trimming: 4 bases; J trimming: 4 bases; junction bases outside the gene matches: 6. The CDR3, as DNA: TGTGCCTGGACTGGGACAGCAAGAGAGACCCAGTACTTC. This encodes CAWTGTARETQYF.

The chain employs TRBV5-1 and TRBJ1-4, with TRBD1 identical over 7 bases. Germline V gene sequence: CDR1 SGHRS, CDR2 YFSETQ. The CDR3 runs 14 residues. Germline trimming cut 4 bases from V and 3 bases from J; bases unmatched to any gene: 3. This CDR3 reads CASSMGQPNEKLFF. CDR3 DNA: TGCGCCAGCAGCATGGGACAGCCTAATGAAAAACTGTTTTTT.

The chain uses TRBV7-6 and TRBJ2-3, with 12 positions matching TRBD1. V lost 5 bases, J lost 4 bases, and 4 bases stayed unmatched. Germline V gene data show CDR1 as SGHVS and CDR2 as FNYEAQ. The length of the CDR3 is 15 residues. The CDR3 DNA reads TGTGCCAGCAGCGTCGGGACAGGGGGCGCAGATACGCAGTATTTT. Translating gives CASSVGTGGADTQYF.

The chain couples TRBV5-1 to TRBJ2-4; D possibly corresponds to TRBD1 (6 bases). CDR1 is SGHRS, CDR2 YFSETQ, per germline. CDR3 length equals 16 residues. V was pared by 4 bases and J by 0 bases, with 14 bases between. The CDR3 region has the DNA TGCGCCAGCAGCCCCGGACAGCAACTAGCCAAAAACATTCAGTACTTC. Its protein is CASSPGQQLAKNIQYF.

The chain links TRBV15 to TRBJ2-5; 12 bases are shared with TRBD1. CDR3 length equals 15 residues. With V trimmed by 3 bases and J by 3 bases, 2 bases remained unmatched. The germline gives CDR1 LNHNV, CDR2 YYDKDF (reference sequence). The CDR3 DNA sequence: TGTGCCACCAGCAGCGGGACAGGGGGCAAAGAGACCCAGTACTTC. Its protein is CATSSGTGGKETQYF.

V and J are TRBV10-3 and TRBJ2-3; TRBD1 might be the D (5 bases). From germline, CDR1 is ENHRY and CDR2 SYGVKD. The CDR3 sequence is 15 residues long. Trimming took off 6 bases at V and 3 bases at J, with 16 bases between the two ends. The CDR3 protein is CAIRTDTLPTDTQYF. The CDR3 bases are TGTGCCATCAGGACAGACACCCTTCCGACAGATACGCAGTATTTT.

The chain has TRBV5-4 and TRBJ1-2, with D hard to call. Per germline, CDR1 SGHNT and CDR2 YYREEE (reference sequence). The V and J ends lost 4 bases and 9 bases respectively, with 16 bases between them. The CDR3 has 13 residues. The CDR3 loop is CASSLGPPVSYTF. The CDR3 nucleotides read TGTGCCAGCAGCCTGGGTCCACCGGTGAGCTACACCTTC.